Only a few counts were recorded for the clone carrying this T cell receptor (beta chain). Its antigen is not known. CDR3 size: 17 residues. Looked up from germline, CDR1 is SEHNR and CDR2 is FQNEAQ (reference sequence). The V gene end was trimmed by 3 bases and the J gene end by 1 base; junction bases not matched to a gene: 8. The entry originates in a study of beta chain features in type 1 diabetes. Study-level findings and limits: Sequencing the cDNA could make cells with high TCR expression show up more than they should. TCRB CDR3 length was moderately but significantly reduced in all four CD4+ subsets of Type 1 diabetes patients.

What was sequenced were expressed TCRB transcripts, since all of the isolated RNA had been reverse transcribed. Libraries were prepared by immunoSEQ multiplex PCR; TCRdb keeps only in-frame clonotypes and omits some of them. The repertoire holds hundreds of thousands of clones, around 15% seen once, with about 0.02% in the top ten. Sequencing was done on a sample of naive CD4+ T cells from blood. V is TRBV7-9 and J is TRBJ2-3; 9 bases line up with TRBD1. This sequence was found in a man between 18 and 35 years old with type 1 diabetes. CDR3 DNA: TGTGCCAGCAGCTTTGCCCGGAGGGACAGGGGCACAGATACGCAGTATTTT. Protein: CASSFARRDRGTDTQYF. Looking up the rest from reference TRBV7-9 and TRBJ2-3 gives the full variable domain: DTGVSQNPRHKITKRGQNVTFRCDPISEHNRLYWYRQTLGQGPEFLTYFQNEAQLEKSRLLSDRFSAERPKGSFSTLEIQRTEQGDSAMYLCASSFARRDRGTDTQYFGPGTRLTVL.